Listed below are T cell receptor beta chains from one sample, sequenced in a study of T cells in Graves' hyperthyroidism and ophthalmopathy. TCRdb fed the multiplex PCR reads into MiXCR, producing one record per CDR3 protein. The sample includes hundreds of thousands of distinct CDR3 sequences, roughly 14% of them seen just once. The sequencing sample was made of blood. The receptor source for this set is a young man with Graves' ophthalmopathy. Each CDR3 is given with its conserved first and last residue. A D gene is named only where the DNA matches it firmly. Clone size is shown for a subset of rows, as once, few, many or a class of expanded clone.

V,size,D,J,DNA,CDR3
TRBV6-2/TRBV6-3,many,.,TRBJ1-1,TGTGCCAGCACGGACCGCGACACTGAAGCTTTCTTT,CASTDRDTEAFF
TRBV12-3/TRBV12-4,.,TRBD2,TRBJ2-7,TGTGCCACCTCGACTAGCGGGCGACCCTACGAGCAGTACTTC,CATSTSGRPYEQYF
TRBV6-5,.,.,TRBJ1-1,TGTGCCAGCAGTTATCACGGGACGCTTTTGAACACTGAAGCTTTCTTT,CASSYHGTLLNTEAFF
TRBV7-8,few,TRBD1,TRBJ1-2,TGTGCCAGCAGCCCGGACAGGGAGGACTATGGCTACACCTTC,CASSPDREDYGYTF
TRBV5-4,.,.,TRBJ1-2,TGTGCCAGCAGCCGAGATCAGGGGACTTATGGCTACACCTTC,CASSRDQGTYGYTF
TRBV19,.,.,TRBJ1-5,TGTGCCAGTAGTATAATGAGACAGCCCCAGCATTTT,CASSIMRQPQHF
TRBV12-3/TRBV12-4,many,TRBD1,TRBJ1-2,TGTGCCAGCAGTCACCGGGACAGGGGTGGCTATGGCTACACCTTC,CASSHRDRGGYGYTF
TRBV24-1,many,TRBD1,TRBJ1-5,TGTGCCACCAGTGATTCCCGACAGGGAAGCAATCAGCCCCAGCATTTT,CATSDSRQGSNQPQHF
TRBV12-3/TRBV12-4,few,TRBD1,TRBJ2-3,TGTGCCAGCAGCCGGACAGGGGGGGCCCACACAGATACGCAGTATTTT,CASSRTGGAHTDTQYF
TRBV28,many,.,TRBJ1-2,TGTGCCAGCAGTTACCCCACCCGGACAGTTAACTATGGCTACACCTTC,CASSYPTRTVNYGYTF
TRBV13,many,.,TRBJ2-5,TGTGCCAGCAGCCCCGAGTACTTC,CASSPEYF
TRBV6-2/TRBV6-3,.,TRBD1,TRBJ2-7,TGTGCCAGCAGTGACGGGACAGGGAACTACGAGCAGTACTTC,CASSDGTGNYEQYF
TRBV30,once,.,TRBJ2-7,TGTGCCTGGAGTTTCCGGGGCGAGCAGTACTTC,CAWSFRGEQYF
TRBV11-1,.,TRBD1,TRBJ2-1,TGTGCCAGCAGCCTAAGAACCGGGACAGGGGGCTACAATGAGCAGTTCTTC,CASSLRTGTGGYNEQFF
TRBV20-1,many,TRBD2,TRBJ2-2,TGCAGTGCTAGGCCTAGCGGGATGCCCGGGGAGCTGTTTTTT,CSARPSGMPGELFF
TRBV30,.,.,TRBJ2-3,TGTGCCTGGAGTGTACCCCGGGACCCCACAGATACGCAGTATTTT,CAWSVPRDPTDTQYF
TRBV6-2/TRBV6-3,many,TRBD2,TRBJ2-7,TGTGCCAGCAGTTCCTATAGACAACTAGCGGAGGGAGACGAGCAGTACTTC,CASSSYRQLAEGDEQYF
TRBV24-1,.,.,TRBJ1-1,TGTGCCACCAGTGGTTGGGGGTCCCCTGAAGCTTTCTTT,CATSGWGSPEAFF
TRBV6-1,few,.,TRBJ2-7,TGTGCCACGCGCGAGCAGTACTTC,CATREQYF
TRBV12-3/TRBV12-4,.,.,TRBJ2-3,TGTGCCAGCAGTAACGAAGGGGGCACAGATACGCAGTATTTT,CASSNEGGTDTQYF
TRBV20-1,few,.,TRBJ2-5,TGCAGTGCTAGACCCGGCCGGGCGCATCAGGAGACCCAGTACTTC,CSARPGRAHQETQYF
TRBV12-3/TRBV12-4,many,.,TRBJ1-1,TGTGCCAGCAGTCAGTTGGAGGGGTCTGAAGCTTTCTTT,CASSQLEGSEAFF
TRBV3-1,.,.,TRBJ2-7,TGTGCCAGCAGCCTGACAGGACTAGGGTACGAGCAGTACTTC,CASSLTGLGYEQYF
TRBV6-2/TRBV6-3,.,.,TRBJ2-3,TGTGCCAGCAGGGGGGGGCGCGGTAGCACAGATACGCAGTATTTT,CASRGGRGSTDTQYF
TRBV19,.,TRBD1,TRBJ1-3,TGTGCCAGTAGGAAACAAGGGACAGACTCTGGAGACACCATATATTTT,CASRKQGTDSGDTIYF
TRBV19,few,.,TRBJ2-5,TGTGCCAGTAGTACAAGGGACGGTCAAGAGACCCAGTACTTC,CASSTRDGQETQYF
TRBV13,.,.,TRBJ2-3,TGTGCCAGCAGCTTAGGCCTTAGCCACCCCACAGATACGCAGTATTTT,CASSLGLSHPTDTQYF
TRBV9,few,.,TRBJ2-3,TGTGCCAGCACCCAGGACAGTCTCACAGATACGCAGTATTTT,CASTQDSLTDTQYF
TRBV24-1,.,TRBD2,TRBJ2-1,TGTGCCACCAGTGACCACCAGGTAGCGGGGGGGGGCAATGAGCAGTTCTTC,CATSDHQVAGGGNEQFF
TRBV20-1,many,.,TRBJ2-7,TGCAGTGCTAAACCGGGGGCCCGCTACGAGCAGTACTTC,CSAKPGARYEQYF
TRBV9,.,.,TRBJ2-3,TGTGCCAGCAGCGTAGGTAGTGGCACAGATACGCAGTATTTT,CASSVGSGTDTQYF
TRBV28,many,.,TRBJ1-5,TGTGCCAGCAGTGGAGGGAATCAGCCCCAGCATTTT,CASSGGNQPQHF
TRBV5-1,many,.,TRBJ1-4,TGCGCCAGCAGCTTGGAAGGTCGCGGTAATGAAAAACTGTTTTTT,CASSLEGRGNEKLFF
TRBV5-4,few,TRBD2,TRBJ2-5,TGTGCCAGCAGCTCAGGCTTTAGCGGGGGGCAAGAGACCCAGTACTTC,CASSSGFSGGQETQYF
TRBV18,many,.,TRBJ1-1,TGTGCCAGCTCACCTGTGGCCCCCCTTACCACTGAAGCTTTCTTT,CASSPVAPLTTEAFF
TRBV20-1,many,.,TRBJ2-7,TGCAGTGCTAGAGTCTTGATGGGCTGGGGGTACCACGAGCAGTACTTC,CSARVLMGWGYHEQYF
TRBV6-1,.,.,TRBJ1-1,TGTGCCAGCTTGCGGGAGTTGCCCCTTGAAGCTTTCTTT,CASLRELPLEAFF
TRBV30,many,.,TRBJ2-3,TGTGCCTGGAGAGTTACGGGGGCTGCAGATACGCAGTATTTT,CAWRVTGAADTQYF
TRBV20-1,many,.,TRBJ2-1,TGCAGTGCTAGGGACGACTGGGGGAATGAGCAGTTCTTC,CSARDDWGNEQFF
TRBV7-9,few,.,TRBJ2-5,TGTGCCAGCAGCTGGGTGGAGACCCAGTACTTC,CASSWVETQYF
TRBV20-1,few,.,TRBJ1-4,TGCAGTGCTAGAGACGAAGGCTGGCCTAATGAAAAACTGTTTTTT,CSARDEGWPNEKLFF
TRBV29-1,.,.,TRBJ2-7,TGCAGCGTTGAAGATAGAGTGATGGGGAAGTCCTACGAGCAGTACTTC,CSVEDRVMGKSYEQYF
TRBV29-1,few,TRBD1,TRBJ2-2,TGCAGCGTTCGGACAGGGGACACCGGGGAGCTGTTTTTT,CSVRTGDTGELFF
TRBV20-1,.,.,TRBJ1-4,TGCAGTGCTAGGGGGATAGCTAATGAAAAACTGTTTTTT,CSARGIANEKLFF
TRBV9,.,TRBD2,TRBJ2-4,TGTGCCAGCAGCGTAGAAGGGGCGGGAGGGCCCAACATTCAGTACTTC,CASSVEGAGGPNIQYF
TRBV7-9,.,.,TRBJ1-5,TGTGCCAGCAGCGCACAGGGTCTGAACCAGCCCCAGCATTTT,CASSAQGLNQPQHF
TRBV6-2/TRBV6-3,many,TRBD1,TRBJ1-5,TGTGCCAGCAGGCCAGGGGGCGGCAATCAGCCCCAGCATTTT,CASRPGGGNQPQHF
TRBV27,.,.,TRBJ1-3,TGTGCCAGCAGTCCTACGGGGGGGGAGTCTGGAAACACCATATATTTT,CASSPTGGESGNTIYF
TRBV15,many,.,TRBJ2-3,TGTGCCACCAGCGCCCGGAGCACAGATACGCAGTATTTT,CATSARSTDTQYF
TRBV15,few,TRBD1,TRBJ2-3,TGTGCCACCAGCAGAGTTACAGGGGGTGCGGGGACGCAGTATTTT,CATSRVTGGAGTQYF
TRBV27,.,.,TRBJ1-1,TGTGCCAGCAGGCCCGTGGGTCTGGGGAGCACTGAAGCTTTCTTT,CASRPVGLGSTEAFF
TRBV29-1,few,.,TRBJ1-1,TGCAGCGTTGAAGGTCGGGGTAACACTGAAGCTTTCTTT,CSVEGRGNTEAFF
TRBV29-1,few,.,TRBJ1-4,TGCAGCGTTGAAGATGGGGGGGAGGAAAAACTGTTTTTT,CSVEDGGEEKLFF
TRBV7-3,many,.,TRBJ2-5,TGTGCCAGCAGACGCCGGGCGGGGTTTCAAGAGACCCAGTACTTC,CASRRRAGFQETQYF
TRBV7-9,many,.,TRBJ2-5,TGTGCCAGCAGCTTAGGGTCGCATCTGTACCAAGAGACCCAGTACTTC,CASSLGSHLYQETQYF
TRBV5-5,few,.,TRBJ1-4,TGTGCCAGCAGCGGCTCCGGGACAAGTAATGAAAAACTGTTTTTT,CASSGSGTSNEKLFF
TRBV5-8,.,.,TRBJ2-4,TGCGCCAGCAGCTTGGATGGATTAGCAACCAACATTCAGTACTTC,CASSLDGLATNIQYF
TRBV10-3,.,.,TRBJ2-5,TGTGCCATCAGCCCTCGGTGGTCCAACCAAGAGACCCAGTACTTC,CAISPRWSNQETQYF
TRBV5-1,many,TRBD1,TRBJ2-7,TGCGCCAGCAGCTGGTGGGACAGGAGCCACGAGCAGTACTTC,CASSWWDRSHEQYF